Listed below are T cell receptor beta chains from one sample, sequenced in a study of T cell clonotyping in hematopoietic cell transplantation. Clones were read by immunoSEQ multiplex PCR, and TCRdb kept only the in-frame ones, dropping some. The sample has 25,000 to 30,000 clones, around 83% seen once; the top ten hold about 24%. The sequences come from peripheral blood mononuclear cells, collected before stem cell transplant. The receptors shown here come from a woman in her fifties or sixties with acute myeloid leukemia. Some clones in this sample may be carry-over from other donors' samples. The CDR3 runs from the conserved cysteine through the conserved F or W. D genes are given only for firm matches. Clone size, where shown, is once, few, many, or a class for clones that have expanded.

CDR3 DNA	CDR3 protein	clone size	D gene	V gene	J gene
TGTGCCAGCAGTTTAAGGAACACTGAAGCTTTCTTT	CASSLRNTEAFF	few	NA	TRBV6-5	TRBJ1-1
TGTGCCAGCAGTTCCCCTGACTTACTTCGACCCTATGGCTACACCTTC	CASSSPDLLRPYGYTF	NA	NA	TRBV6-6	TRBJ1-2
TGTGCCAGCACGGGGTGGTGGGACGGAGCGGGAGATGGGACCGGGGAGCTGTTTTTT	CASTGWWDGAGDGTGELFF	NA	TRBD2	TRBV2	TRBJ2-2
TGTGCCATCAGTGGCGGGACTAGCTCCTACAATGAGCAGTTCTTC	CAISGGTSSYNEQFF	once	TRBD2	TRBV10-3	TRBJ2-1
TGTGCCAGCAGCCCCCTAACAGTAACAGATACGCAGTATTTT	CASSPLTVTDTQYF	NA	NA	TRBV5-6	TRBJ2-3
TGTGCTAGTGGTTTGGCTCAGGGATTGGGTTCACCCCTCCACTTT	CASGLAQGLGSPLHF	few	NA	TRBV12-5	TRBJ1-6
TGTGCCAGCAGCTTGGAGGCACCCTCCTACGAGCAGTACTTC	CASSLEAPSYEQYF	once	NA	TRBV5-5	TRBJ2-7
TGTGCCAGCAGCTTAGTCGGGACTAGCGGGAGAGGCGAGCAGTACTTC	CASSLVGTSGRGEQYF	NA	TRBD2	TRBV7-9	TRBJ2-7
TGCAGCGTACAGGCTGGGAGCTACGAGCAGTACTTC	CSVQAGSYEQYF	NA	NA	TRBV29-1	TRBJ2-7
TGTGCCAGCAGTTTGGAGCGGGATACCTACGAGCAGTACTTC	CASSLERDTYEQYF	NA	TRBD2	TRBV28	TRBJ2-7
TGTGCCAGCAGCTTAGGTCAAGGTCAGGGGGATGGCTACACCTTC	CASSLGQGQGDGYTF	NA	TRBD1	TRBV7-9	TRBJ1-2
TGCGCCAGCAGCTTGGTGCCCGCAGCGGGGGAACAAGAGACCCAGTACTTC	CASSLVPAAGEQETQYF	NA	TRBD2	TRBV5-1	TRBJ2-5
TGTGCCAGCAACCTACAGGGGGCCCGCGGCTACACCTTC	CASNLQGARGYTF	NA	TRBD1	TRBV7-2	TRBJ1-2
TGTGCCAGCAGCATAGAGGGGTCTGGGGCTCGCTTCCGCACAGATACGCAGTATTTT	CASSIEGSGARFRTDTQYF	NA	NA	TRBV7-8	TRBJ2-3
TGTGCCACGACGTCACAGAGCTCTGGAAACACCATATATTTT	CATTSQSSGNTIYF	NA	NA	TRBV19	TRBJ1-3
TGTGCCATCAGTGAGTCCCCATCGGCTTCGGCCAAAAACATTCAGTACTTC	CAISESPSASAKNIQYF	NA	NA	TRBV10-3	TRBJ2-4
TGTGCCAGCAGCGCAGCGACCGGGGAGCTGTTTTTT	CASSAATGELFF	NA	NA	TRBV6-6	TRBJ2-2
TGTGCCAGCAGCGTCCTTGGGTCGGGAGAGCAGTACTTC	CASSVLGSGEQYF	NA	NA	TRBV9	TRBJ2-7
TGTGCCAGCAGCTTCCTAAGACAGGGTGCGACTGAAGCTTTCTTT	CASSFLRQGATEAFF	few	TRBD1	TRBV13	TRBJ1-1
TGCGCCAGCAGCTTGCTGGGCACAGATACGCAGTATTTT	CASSLLGTDTQYF	NA	NA	TRBV5-1	TRBJ2-3
TGTGCCAGTAGTGCGGGACTAGCGGGAGCCGCAGAGACCCAGTACTTC	CASSAGLAGAAETQYF	NA	TRBD2	TRBV19	TRBJ2-5
TGCGCCAGCAGCCAAACCGATTATAATAACTATGGCTACACCTTC	CASSQTDYNNYGYTF	NA	NA	TRBV4-1	TRBJ1-2
TGTGCCAGCAGTAGGACTAGCGGGTTGAACAATGAGCAGTTCTTC	CASSRTSGLNNEQFF	NA	TRBD2	TRBV6-5	TRBJ2-1
TGTGCCAGCAGTCCGGGACTAGCGGACTACAATGAGCAGTTCTTC	CASSPGLADYNEQFF	NA	TRBD2	TRBV28	TRBJ2-1
TGTGCCAGCGCCGAAACGGGGCTAGGCAACACCGGGGAGCTGTTTTTT	CASAETGLGNTGELFF	once	NA	TRBV25-1	TRBJ2-2
TGTGCCAGCAGCATCGCAAGACAGGGAGGATCTGGAAACACCATATATTTT	CASSIARQGGSGNTIYF	NA	TRBD1	TRBV11-1	TRBJ1-3
TGTGCCATCAGTGAAGGGGGAGAGACTTCCTACGAGCAGTACTTC	CAISEGGETSYEQYF	NA	NA	TRBV10-3	TRBJ2-7
TGTGCCAGCAGTTCAATTTGGGACGAGCAGTACTTC	CASSSIWDEQYF	NA	NA	TRBV6-6	TRBJ2-7
TGCAGCGTTGCGGTTGGCGGGGGCGTTCAGCCCCAGCATTTT	CSVAVGGGVQPQHF	NA	NA	TRBV29-1	TRBJ1-5
TGCGCCAGCAGCTTATTTGGGACTAGCGGGAGTGGGGGTGGCATTCAGTACTTC	CASSLFGTSGSGGGIQYF	NA	TRBD2	TRBV5-1	TRBJ2-4
TGCAGCGTTGGAACTCCAGATACGCAGTATTTT	CSVGTPDTQYF	NA	NA	TRBV29-1	TRBJ2-3
TGTGCCAGCAGCCAGGAGCCCCTATCCTACAATGAGCAGTTCTTC	CASSQEPLSYNEQFF	NA	NA	TRBV9	TRBJ2-1
TGCGCCAGCAGCCAAGGACAGGGAGCTTTCTTT	CASSQGQGAFF	NA	TRBD1	TRBV4-1	TRBJ1-1
TGCGCCAGCAGCTCGGAACTCCCGGGACAACTGTTTTTT	CASSSELPGQLFF	NA	NA	TRBV5-1	TRBJ1-4
TGTGCCAGCAGCCTAGAAGGGGCTCAGCCCCAGCATTTT	CASSLEGAQPQHF	NA	NA	TRBV7-2	TRBJ1-5
TGCGCCAGCAGCTTACGGACAGGGACCTACGAGCAGTACTTC	CASSLRTGTYEQYF	few	TRBD1	TRBV5-1	TRBJ2-7
TGTGCCAGCAGCTTGTGGGTTCGGTCCCTCTTAGCCAAAAACATTCAGTACTTC	CASSLWVRSLLAKNIQYF	NA	NA	TRBV5-8	TRBJ2-4
TGTGCCAGCAGTGAATACAACGACATTGCTGAAGCTTTCTTT	CASSEYNDIAEAFF	NA	NA	TRBV25-1	TRBJ1-1
TGTGCCAGCAGGCGCTACAGGGCGGGTGGCTACGAGCAGTACTTC	CASRRYRAGGYEQYF	NA	NA	TRBV6-5	TRBJ2-7
TGTGCCAGCAGCTTAGGTCGAGGGGATAAGACCCAGTACTTC	CASSLGRGDKTQYF	NA	NA	TRBV7-2	TRBJ2-5
TGTGCCAGCAGTACCACAGTAGTCAGTAGGGAAAAACTGTTTTTT	CASSTTVVSREKLFF	NA	NA	TRBV28	TRBJ1-4
TGTGCCAGCAGTTTAAGCGACAGGTTCTCCTACGAGCAGTACTTC	CASSLSDRFSYEQYF	NA	NA	TRBV27	TRBJ2-7
TGTGCCAGTAGTATGGGACAGGGCTCTGGAAACACCATATATTTT	CASSMGQGSGNTIYF	NA	TRBD1	TRBV19	TRBJ1-3
TGTGCCAGTAGTATGAGGGAGCATCCCACGGATGGCTACACCTTC	CASSMREHPTDGYTF	NA	NA	TRBV19	TRBJ1-2
TGTGCCTCCCACACGGATTACGCTGAAGCTTTCTTT	CASHTDYAEAFF	NA	NA	TRBV5-4	TRBJ1-1
TGTGCCAGCAGTTACTCAAGTGGGGACAACAGCTACGAGCAGTACTTC	CASSYSSGDNSYEQYF	few	NA	TRBV7-2	TRBJ2-7
TGTGCCAGCAGCAAGCTCTATCAGCCCCAGCATTTT	CASSKLYQPQHF	few	NA	TRBV21-1	TRBJ1-5
TGTGCCAGCAGCTCTAGCGGGGGGCCGGGTGAAAAACTGTTTTTT	CASSSSGGPGEKLFF	NA	NA	TRBV7-2	TRBJ1-4
TGTGCCAGCAGCGCTAGTGTGGGGTTGAACGCCGGGGGCGAGCAGTACTTC	CASSASVGLNAGGEQYF	NA	NA	TRBV7-9	TRBJ2-7